This entry lists 31 T cell receptor beta chains sequenced from one sample in a study of tumor-infiltrating lymphocytes in localized non-small cell lung cancer. Using immunoSEQ multiplex PCR, the repertoire was profiled, and TCRdb retains in-frame clones only, with some absent. Of 20,000 to 25,000 clones in the sample, approximately 59% were seen once. The specimen sequenced was lung tumor tissue. Every receptor here comes from a human donor with non-small cell lung cancer.

In nucleotides, the CDR3 is TGTGCCAGCAGCTTAGCAGTGAACACTGAAGCTTTCTTT. This gives the protein CASSLAVNTEAFF. This chain uses TRBV11-2 with TRBJ1-1, with D uncertain. The CDR3 is made up of 13 amino acids. Looked up from germline, CDR1 is SGHAT and CDR2 is FQNNGV. V lost 1 base, J lost 0 bases, and 3 bases lay in between.

The chain employs TRBV28 and TRBJ2-4, with TRBD2 matching 12 bases. CDR3 length: 16 residues. Unmatched junction bases numbered 8, after V lost 4 bases and J lost 7 bases. Germline V lookup: CDR1 MDHEN, CDR2 SYDVKM. CDR3 residues: CASSWGTSGLSNIQYF. DNA of the CDR3: TGTGCCAGCAGTTGGGGGACTAGCGGGCTTAGTAACATTCAGTACTTC.

This CDR3 is CANRGRKEQYF. CDR3 DNA: TGTGCCAACAGGGGGCGAAAAGAGCAGTACTTC. V is TRBV28 and J is TRBJ2-7, with 9 bases matching TRBD1. V trimming: 10 bases; J trimming: 7 bases; junction bases outside the gene matches: 5. CDR3 length: 11 residues. In germline, CDR1 is MDHEN, CDR2 SYDVKM. The full variable domain, its missing parts supplied by reference TRBV28 and TRBJ2-7, is DVKVTQSSRYLVKRTGEKVFLECVQDMDHENMFWYRQDPGLGLRLIYFSYDVKMKEKGDIPEGYSVSREKKERFSLILESASTNQTSMYLCANRGRKEQYFGPGTRLTVT.

The chain couples TRBV12-5 to TRBJ1-2; possibly TRBD1 for D (6 bases). This CDR3 contains 14 residues. Germline V lookup: CDR1 LGHNT, CDR2 FRNRAP. The V end lost 3 bases, the J end lost 2 bases, and 10 bases lay between the germline ends. The DNA of the CDR3 is TGTGCTAGTGGTTTTGGACAGAAAAACTATGGCTACACCTTC. It codes for CASGFGQKNYGYTF.

This sequence joins TRBV6-6 and TRBJ1-4; D is ambiguous. Germline CDR1 MNHNY, CDR2 SVGAGI (reference sequence). Trimming took 6 bases from V and 13 from J, leaving 12 bases between them. The CDR3 spans 11 residues. In DNA form, the CDR3 reads TGTGCCAGCAGCCCTGCCCGGGGACTGTTTTTT. Amino acid sequence: CASSPARGLFF.

V gene TRBV2 combines with J gene TRBJ1-4; D ambiguous. Trimming cost V 6 bases and J 4 bases, with 18 bases left between them. The CDR3 totals 16 residues. Germline V gives CDR1 SNHLY, CDR2 FYNNEI. Written as DNA, the CDR3 is TGTGCCAGCAGAAAACCCATCACTGATCTTAATGAAAAACTGTTTTTT. Its protein is CASRKPITDLNEKLFF.

The sample holds a few counts of this clone. This chain joins TRBV5-1 and TRBJ1-1; no clear D. The V end lost 0 bases, the J end lost 1 base, and 4 bases lay between the germline ends. There are 13 residues in the CDR3. Germline lookup yields CDR1 SGHRS and CDR2 YFSETQ. DNA of the CDR3: TGCGCCAGCAGCTTGGGAGGGAACACTGAAGCTTTCTTT. It specifies CASSLGGNTEAFF.

This rearrangement joins TRBV7-9 to TRBJ1-1; D unclear. Trimming took 5 bases from V and 1 from J, leaving 8 bases between them. The CDR3 spans 13 residues. Per the germline V gene, CDR1 is SEHNR and CDR2 is FQNEAQ (reference sequence). CDR3 bases: TGTGCCAGCAGCAGTACGCAGAACACTGAAGCTTTCTTT. This codes for CASSSTQNTEAFF.

V gene TRBV6-1 combines with J gene TRBJ1-1; no clear D gene. Germline CDR1 MNHNS, CDR2 SASEGT. Trimming took off 7 bases at V and 7 bases at J, with 13 bases between the two ends. CDR3 length equals 12 residues. In DNA form, the CDR3 reads TGTGCCAGCACGCCAGAGACAAATGAAGCTTTCTTT. Translating gives CASTPETNEAFF.

The chain's CDR3 is CASSLYGARIPEAFF. CDR3 sequence (DNA): TGTGCCAGCAGCTTATACGGGGCCCGTATACCTGAAGCTTTCTTT. The J gene is TRBJ1-1, the V gene TRBV11-2; possible D gene TRBD1, 5 bases. Trimming stripped 2 bases from V and 6 bases from J, with 16 bases between. There are 15 residues in the CDR3. Germline V gene data show CDR1 as SGHAT and CDR2 as FQNNGV. Drawing the rest from reference TRBV11-2 and TRBJ1-1, the complete variable domain is EAGVAQSPRYKIIEKRQSVAFWCNPISGHATLYWYQQILGQGPKLLIQFQNNGVVDDSQLPKDRFSAERLKGVDSTLKIQPAKLEDSAVYLCASSLYGARIPEAFFGQGTRLTVV.

The chain has TRBV19 and TRBJ1-1; maybe TRBD1 (5 bases). Trimming took off 6 bases at V and 1 base at J, with 18 bases between the two ends. Germline loops: CDR1 LNHDA, CDR2 SQIVND (reference sequence). CDR3 length equals 16 residues. CDR3 loop: CASRPRGGTQNTEAFF. In DNA form, the CDR3 reads TGTGCCAGTAGACCGCGGGGGGGGACCCAGAACACTGAAGCTTTCTTT.

In its sample, this clone was seen a few times. J is TRBJ2-2 and V is TRBV7-9; no firm D call. The CDR3 loop spans 13 amino acids. Per germline, CDR1 SEHNR and CDR2 FQNEAQ (reference sequence). Trimming took 7 bases from V and 1 from J, leaving 7 bases between them. CDR3 coding DNA: TGTGCCAGCAATCGAGGGAACACCGGGGAGCTGTTTTTT. Residues: CASNRGNTGELFF.

This clone was seen only a few times. The gene calls are TRBV5-8 and TRBJ1-1; 9 bases fit TRBD1. This CDR3 spans 20 amino acids. Unmatched junction bases numbered 18, after V lost 2 bases and J lost 1 base. Germline values: CDR1 SGHTS, CDR2 YDEGEE. CDR3 residues: CASSFLHRLWGQGGNTEAFF. CDR3 in DNA: TGTGCCAGCAGCTTCCTCCACAGATTGTGGGGACAGGGTGGGAACACTGAAGCTTTCTTT.

This clone was observed a few times. V usage is TRBV5-1 and J usage is TRBJ2-1; TRBD2 aligns across 10 bases. The CDR3 length is 13 residues. The V gene end was trimmed by 4 bases and the J gene end by 7 bases; junction bases not matched to a gene: 2. Germline values: CDR1 SGHRS, CDR2 YFSETQ. CDR3 in amino acids: CASSAGLANEQFF. CDR3 in DNA: TGCGCCAGCAGCGCGGGACTAGCGAATGAGCAGTTCTTC.

In this sample, this clone turned up once. V and J are TRBV27 and TRBJ2-7; TRBD1 matches at 9 bases. J gave up 2 bases and V 5 bases, and 28 bases lay outside the gene matches. The CDR3 has 22 amino acids. Germline values: CDR1 MNHEY, CDR2 SMNVEV (reference sequence). The CDR3 region has the DNA TGTGCCAGCAGTCCGGGGGACAGGGTCTCGGGCGAAGACGGGACCAATGCCTACGAGCAGTACTTC. This gives the protein CASSPGDRVSGEDGTNAYEQYF.

This chain joins TRBV6-1 and TRBJ1-2; D ambiguous. Trimming removed 7 bases at V and 2 bases at J, with 11 bases between. This CDR3 is built from 13 residues. CDR1 and CDR2 (germline): MNHNS, SASEGT. CDR3 nucleotide sequence: TGTGCCAGCACTTGGACGGAGAACTATGGCTACACCTTC. Translating it yields CASTWTENYGYTF.

This clone was detected a few times. The rearrangement links TRBV2 to TRBJ1-4, with D possibly matching TRBD1 (5 bases). Deletions cut 7 bases from V and 7 bases from J, with 16 bases between. This CDR3 spans 14 amino acids. Per the germline V gene, CDR1 is SNHLY and CDR2 is FYNNEI. For the CDR3, the DNA is TGTGCCAGCAACCCGAAGGGGAGGAGTGAAAAACTGTTTTTT. It is translated as CASNPKGRSEKLFF.

The chain employs TRBV2 and TRBJ1-3; D perhaps matches TRBD1 (5 bases). Germline values: CDR1 SNHLY, CDR2 FYNNEI. The V and J ends lost 7 bases and 0 bases respectively, with 13 bases between them. The CDR3 is 15 residues long. CDR3 sequence: CASTQGGDSGNTIYF. CDR3 DNA: TGTGCCAGCACCCAGGGAGGAGACTCTGGAAACACCATATATTTT.

The V and J genes are TRBV4-1 and TRBJ2-7; the match to TRBD1 covers 7 bases. Trimming took 4 bases from V and 0 from J; bases not matched to a gene: 12. The CDR3 consists of 17 residues. Germline-derived CDR1 and CDR2 are MGHRA and YSYEKL. CDR3 protein: CASSLYKGQLSSYEQYF. In DNA form, the CDR3 reads TGCGCCAGCAGCCTTTACAAGGGACAGCTGAGCTCCTACGAGCAGTACTTC.

The chain is built from TRBV6-1 and TRBJ1-5; 7 nucleotides match TRBD1. V gave up 2 bases and J gave up 0 bases; unmatched junction bases: 7. This CDR3 contains 17 residues. Germline assignment: CDR1 MNHNS and CDR2 SASEGT. CDR3 sequence: CASSESRWDSSNQPQHF. The DNA for the CDR3 is TGTGCCAGCAGTGAATCCAGGTGGGACAGTAGCAATCAGCCCCAGCATTTT.

CDR3 nucleotides: TGTGCCAGCAGTTACACAGGCCTCACCGGGGAGCTGTTTTTT. Translated, it gives CASSYTGLTGELFF. The gene calls are TRBV6-6 and TRBJ2-2; a possible D gene is TRBD1 (5 bases). V lost 2 bases, J lost 4 bases, and 8 bases lay in between. Germline CDR1 is MNHNY and CDR2 is SVGAGI (reference sequence). This CDR3 has 14 amino acids.

The gene calls are TRBV7-2 and TRBJ2-1; unclear D gene. The CDR3 is 14 residues long. The V gene's germline CDR1 is SGHTA and CDR2 FQGNSA. Trimming took 3 bases from V and 0 from J, leaving 6 bases between them. As DNA, the CDR3 is TGTGCCAGCAGCTTGGTGATCTCCTACAATGAGCAGTTCTTC. Its translation is CASSLVISYNEQFF.

This chain joins TRBV28 and TRBJ1-5; D is ambiguous. Between the trimmed V and J ends, which lost 10 bases and 7 bases, there was a span of 17 bases. CDR3 length equals 13 residues. Looked up from germline, CDR1 is MDHEN and CDR2 is SYDVKM. The CDR3 spells CAIEGRPGQPQHF. CDR3 coding DNA: TGTGCCATCGAGGGCAGGCCGGGACAGCCCCAGCATTTT. Complete variable domain (other parts from reference TRBV28 and TRBJ1-5): DVKVTQSSRYLVKRTGEKVFLECVQDMDHENMFWYRQDPGLGLRLIYFSYDVKMKEKGDIPEGYSVSREKKERFSLILESASTNQTSMYLCAIEGRPGQPQHFGDGTRLSIL.

The V and J genes are TRBV6-8 and TRBJ1-3; D gene unclear. The CDR3 spans 12 residues. V was pared by 6 bases and J by 4 bases, with 7 bases between. Germline CDR1 MNHGY, CDR2 SAAAGT. CDR3 bases: TGTGCCAGCAGCCGCCGAGGAAACACCATATATTTT. Amino acid sequence: CASSRRGNTIYF.

This clone was picked up a small number of times. V and J are TRBV10-2 and TRBJ1-4; no firm D call. V dropped 7 bases and J dropped 8 bases, with 14 bases sitting between them. Germline V gene data show CDR1 as WSHSY and CDR2 as SAAADI. This CDR3 is 13 amino acids long. This chain's CDR3 is CASTVTREEKLFF. The CDR3 region has the DNA TGCGCCAGCACGGTGACGCGGGAAGAAAAACTGTTTTTT.

The chain couples TRBV30 to TRBJ2-7, with 7 bases identical to TRBD1. The CDR3 covers 15 residues. The germline gives CDR1 GTSNPN, CDR2 SVGIG (reference sequence). With V trimmed by 3 bases and J by 1 base, 9 bases remained unmatched. CDR3 sequence: CAWRVFGTASYEQYF. The CDR3 DNA is TGTGCCTGGAGGGTATTCGGGACAGCTTCCTACGAGCAGTACTTC.

In DNA, the CDR3 is TGCAGCGTTGAAACTGGGAGCTCCTACAATGAGCAGTTCTTC. It specifies CSVETGSSYNEQFF. The chain links TRBV29-1 to TRBJ2-1; TRBD2 is a possible D gene (5 bases). Germline V gene data show CDR1 as SQVTM and CDR2 as ANQGSEA. The V end lost 2 bases, the J end lost 0 bases, and 8 bases lay between the germline ends. The CDR3 runs 14 residues.

V is TRBV15 and J is TRBJ2-5, with 7 bases fitting TRBD1. The CDR3 has 14 amino acids. The trim removed 11 bases at V and 5 bases at J, leaving 14 bases unmatched. Germline loops: CDR1 LNHNV, CDR2 YYDKDF (reference sequence). CDR3 sequence (DNA): TGTGCCTCCGCCCTAGGGGGCGCACAGGAGACCCAGTACTTC. This sequence encodes CASALGGAQETQYF.

The chain is built from TRBV10-1 and TRBJ1-5; no reliable D call. V lost 5 bases, J lost 7 bases, and 12 bases lay in between. The CDR3 is 13 amino acids. Germline V lookup: CDR1 WNHNN, CDR2 SYGVQD (reference sequence). The CDR3 protein is CASSPSLDQPQHF. The CDR3 DNA reads as TGCGCCAGCAGTCCTTCCTTGGACCAGCCCCAGCATTTT.

The rearrangement joins TRBV5-6 to TRBJ2-2, with 12 bases matching TRBD1. Unmatched junction bases numbered 5, after V lost 4 bases and J lost 7 bases. CDR3 size: 15 residues. Per the germline V gene, CDR1 is SGHDT and CDR2 is YYEEEE. This chain's CDR3 is CASSRDRGLNGELFF. As DNA, the CDR3 is TGTGCCAGCAGCCGGGACAGGGGGCTTAACGGGGAGCTGTTTTTT.

This rearrangement joins TRBV11-2 to TRBJ2-3, with D hard to call. The CDR3 sequence is 14 residues long. Per germline, CDR1 SGHAT and CDR2 FQNNGV. V gave up 5 bases and J gave up 6 bases, with 15 bases separating them. CDR3 loop: CASSRPWAPDTQYF. For the CDR3, the DNA is TGTGCCAGCAGCCGCCCATGGGCACCGGATACGCAGTATTTT.